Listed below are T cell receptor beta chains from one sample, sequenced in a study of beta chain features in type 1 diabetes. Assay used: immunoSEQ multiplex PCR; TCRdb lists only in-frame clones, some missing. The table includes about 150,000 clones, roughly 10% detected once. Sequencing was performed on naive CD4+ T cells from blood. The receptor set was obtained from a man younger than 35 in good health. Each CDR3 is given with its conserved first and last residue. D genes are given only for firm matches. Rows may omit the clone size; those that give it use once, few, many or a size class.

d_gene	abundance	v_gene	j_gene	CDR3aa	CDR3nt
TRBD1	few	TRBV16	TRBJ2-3	CASSRRTGSFTDTQYF	TGTGCCAGCAGCCGACGGACAGGGTCTTTTACAGATACGCAGTATTTT
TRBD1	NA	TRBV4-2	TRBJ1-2	CASSQEQGGYGYTF	TGTGCCAGCAGCCAGGAACAGGGGGGATATGGCTACACCTTC
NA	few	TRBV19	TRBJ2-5	CASSIDRQETQYF	TGTGCCAGTAGTATTGACAGACAAGAGACCCAGTACTTC
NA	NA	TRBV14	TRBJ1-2	CASSLLGSYGYTF	TGTGCCAGCAGCCTGCTGGGGAGCTATGGCTACACCTTC
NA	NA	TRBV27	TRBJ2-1	CASRDSGSYNEQFF	TGTGCCAGCAGGGACAGCGGCTCCTACAATGAGCAGTTCTTC
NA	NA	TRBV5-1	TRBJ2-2	CASSLSAATNTGELFF	TGCGCCAGCAGCTTATCCGCGGCCACGAACACCGGGGAGCTGTTTTTT
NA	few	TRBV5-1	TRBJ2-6	CASSSLASHGANVLTF	TGCGCCAGCAGCTCCCTTGCGTCCCATGGGGCCAACGTCCTGACTTTC
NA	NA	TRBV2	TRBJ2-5	CASSGAPGQETQYF	TGTGCCAGCAGTGGTGCCCCAGGGCAAGAGACCCAGTACTTC
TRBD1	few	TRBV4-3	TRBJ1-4	CASSQAGGQGGVEKLFF	TGCGCCAGCAGCCAAGCCGGGGGACAGGGAGGGGTTGAAAAACTGTTTTTT
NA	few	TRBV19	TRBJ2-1	CASSRLRGASGSYNEQFF	TGTGCCAGTTCGAGGTTGAGGGGGGCTAGCGGATCCTACAATGAGCAGTTCTTC
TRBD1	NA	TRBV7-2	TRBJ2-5	CASSLAFRGLETQYF	TGTGCCAGCAGCTTAGCGTTTAGGGGGCTGGAGACCCAGTACTTC
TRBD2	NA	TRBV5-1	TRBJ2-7	CASSLGTSGGSGISYEQYF	TGCGCCAGCAGCTTGGGGACTAGCGGGGGGTCGGGAATCTCCTACGAGCAGTACTTC
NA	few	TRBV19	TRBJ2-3	CASSIGGATLTDTQYF	TGTGCCAGTAGTATAGGAGGAGCGACTCTCACAGATACGCAGTATTTT
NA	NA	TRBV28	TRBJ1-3	CASTDSAGNTIYF	TGTGCCAGCACGGACTCCGCTGGAAACACCATATATTTT
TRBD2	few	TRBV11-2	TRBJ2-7	CASSPTGTSFYEQYF	TGTGCCAGCAGCCCCACCGGGACTAGTTTCTACGAGCAGTACTTC
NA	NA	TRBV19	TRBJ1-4	CASIDRSRGEKLFF	TGTGCCAGTATTGACAGGTCACGGGGTGAAAAACTGTTTTTT
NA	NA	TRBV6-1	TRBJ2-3	CASPRGGAEADTQYF	TGTGCCAGCCCGAGGGGGGGGGCAGAGGCAGATACGCAGTATTTT
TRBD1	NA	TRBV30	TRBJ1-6	CALGQGNSPLHF	TGTGCCCTCGGACAGGGTAATTCACCCCTCCACTTT
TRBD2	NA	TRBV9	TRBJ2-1	CASSYLAGGPDEQFF	TGTGCCAGCAGCTACCTAGCGGGGGGGCCTGATGAGCAGTTCTTC
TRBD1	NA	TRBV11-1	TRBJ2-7	CASSYGDRRGSYEQYF	TGTGCCAGCAGCTACGGGGACAGGAGAGGCTCCTACGAGCAGTACTTC
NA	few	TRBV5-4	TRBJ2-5	CASSLAGLAEGQETQYF	TGTGCCAGCAGCTTGGCGGGATTAGCGGAGGGCCAAGAGACCCAGTACTTC
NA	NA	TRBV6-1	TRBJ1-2	CASRDSANYGYTF	TGTGCCAGCAGGGACAGCGCAAACTATGGCTACACCTTC
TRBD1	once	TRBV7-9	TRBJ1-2	CASSFSGTGGYYGYTF	TGTGCCAGCAGCTTCTCCGGGACAGGGGGATACTATGGCTACACCTTC
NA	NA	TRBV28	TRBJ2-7	CASSSTGGAYEQYF	TGTGCCAGCAGTTCAACAGGCGGAGCCTACGAGCAGTACTTC
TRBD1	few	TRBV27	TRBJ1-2	CASSFRVTGGDYGYTF	TGTGCCAGCAGTTTTAGGGTAACAGGGGGGGACTATGGCTACACCTTC
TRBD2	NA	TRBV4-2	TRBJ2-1	CASSQERAGGTYNEQFF	TGTGCCAGCAGCCAAGAGCGAGCGGGGGGCACCTACAATGAGCAGTTCTTC
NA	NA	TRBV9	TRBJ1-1	CASARTTRDRAFF	TGTGCCAGCGCTCGAACGACGAGGGATCGAGCTTTCTTT
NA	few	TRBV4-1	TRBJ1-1	CASSQGSGDAFF	TGCGCCAGCAGCCAAGGATCCGGGGATGCTTTCTTT
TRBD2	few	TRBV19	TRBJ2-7	CASSSQRGSSYEQYF	TGTGCCAGTAGTTCGCAGCGGGGCAGCTCCTACGAGCAGTACTTC
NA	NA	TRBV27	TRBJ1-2	CASSLSTGRLYGYTF	TGTGCCAGCAGTTTATCAACAGGGCGACTCTATGGCTACACCTTC
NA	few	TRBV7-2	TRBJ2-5	CASSLVFKETQYF	TGTGCCAGCAGCTTAGTTTTTAAAGAGACCCAGTACTTC
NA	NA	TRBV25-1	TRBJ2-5	CASRQGARETQYF	TGTGCCAGCAGACAGGGCGCGCGCGAGACCCAGTACTTC
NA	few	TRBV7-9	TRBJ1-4	CASSPGDFDEKLFF	TGTGCCAGCAGCCCAGGGGATTTCGATGAAAAACTGTTTTTT
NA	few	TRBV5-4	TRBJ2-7	CASSLPGLGEQYF	TGTGCCAGCAGCTTGCCAGGGCTCGGCGAGCAGTACTTC
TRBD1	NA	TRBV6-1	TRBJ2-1	CASKGTGYNEQFF	TGTGCCAGCAAGGGGACAGGGTACAATGAGCAGTTCTTC
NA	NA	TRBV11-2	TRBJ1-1	CASSPSGHSNTEAFF	TGTGCCAGCAGCCCCAGTGGTCACAGTAACACTGAAGCTTTCTTT
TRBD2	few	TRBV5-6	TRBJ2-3	CASSRAGGLAGGTDTQYF	TGTGCCAGCAGCCGCGCGGGGGGTCTAGCGGGGGGGACAGATACGCAGTATTTT
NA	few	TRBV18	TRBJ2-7	CASSLVWQGGSYEQYF	TGTGCCAGCTCACTCGTATGGCAGGGGGGCTCCTACGAGCAGTACTTC
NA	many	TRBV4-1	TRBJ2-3	CASSLSARSPTDTQYF	TGCGCCAGCAGCCTCTCGGCTAGGTCCCCCACAGATACGCAGTATTTT
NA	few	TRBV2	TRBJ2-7	CASSDSLSSYEQYF	TGTGCCAGCAGTGATTCCCTAAGCTCCTACGAGCAGTACTTC